The 21 T cell receptor beta chains reported below all come from one sample, sequenced in a study of blood T cell repertoires in COVID-19. Data came from immunoSEQ multiplex PCR; TCRdb stores just in-frame clones and leaves some out. The repertoire holds 150,000 to 200,000 clones, 80% seen once, with about 6% in the top ten. Material: PBMCs or T cells enriched from blood (not recorded which). These receptors were taken from a man aged 40-55 years who had recovered from COVID-19.

The rearrangement links TRBV5-1 to TRBJ1-2; D might be TRBD1 (5 bases). The CDR3 extends over 15 amino acids. V lost 0 bases and J 1 base, leaving 10 bases between the germline ends. Germline V gene sequence: CDR1 SGHRS, CDR2 YFSETQ. CDR3 DNA: TGCGCCAGCAGCTTGGTGTCCAGGGATAACTATGGCTACACCTTC. Translation gives CASSLVSRDNYGYTF.

This chain connects TRBV10-2 to TRBJ2-5; unclear D gene. The CDR3 sequence is 13 residues long. The V end lost 4 bases, the J end lost 5 bases, and 11 bases lay between the germline ends. Germline V CDR1 and CDR2: WSHSY, SAAADI. The CDR3 reads CASSVTLSETQYF. CDR3 nucleotides: TGCGCCAGCAGTGTGACACTCTCCGAGACCCAGTACTTC.

The chain employs TRBV19 and TRBJ1-1; weak D call: TRBD1 (5 bases). V was trimmed by 5 bases and J by 4 bases, leaving 20 bases between them. From germline, CDR1 is LNHDA and CDR2 SQIVND (reference sequence). This CDR3 contains 16 residues. Here the CDR3 reads CASSAVEARRGTEAFF. The CDR3 DNA follows: TGTGCCAGTAGTGCGGTGGAAGCCCGGAGGGGCACTGAAGCTTTCTTT.

The chain is built from TRBV10-3 and TRBJ1-2; weak D call: TRBD1 (5 bases). The ends were cut back, 10 bases at V and 5 bases at J, with 17 bases in the middle. This CDR3 region has 13 residues. Germline V gives CDR1 ENHRY, CDR2 SYGVKD. In DNA form, the CDR3 reads TGTGCCACCCAAGGGGCAGGGAGGTATGGCTACACCTTC. It yields the protein CATQGAGRYGYTF.

This clone was recorded only once. This specimen includes other DNA sequences encoding the same CDR3. The chain carries TRBV5-1 and TRBJ2-1; D gene ambiguous. This CDR3 is 14 amino acids long. V was clipped by 0 bases and J by 0 bases, with 4 bases between them. Per the germline V gene, CDR1 is SGHRS and CDR2 is YFSETQ. The CDR3 sequence: CASSLGSSYNEQFF. The CDR3 DNA sequence: TGCGCCAGCAGCTTGGGGAGCTCCTACAATGAGCAGTTCTTC.

DNA for the CDR3: TGTGCCAGCAGCCCTGTACGGGACAGAAAAAACTATGGCTACACCTTC. It specifies CASSPVRDRKNYGYTF. The rearrangement uses TRBV11-2 and TRBJ1-2; 7 positions match TRBD1. CDR1 and CDR2 (germline): SGHAT, FQNNGV. The CDR3 spans 16 residues. Trimming took 5 bases from V and 2 from J; bases not matched to a gene: 11.

The rearrangement links TRBV3-1 (or the pseudogene TRBV3-2) to TRBJ2-3, with 9 bases identical to TRBD2. The germline CDR1 and CDR2 sequences are LGHDT and YNNKEL (reference sequence). This CDR3 spans 17 amino acids. With 4 bases clipped from V and 1 base from J, the junction kept 9 bases outside the gene matches. CDR3 DNA sequence: TGTGCCAGCAGCCTCCGAATACTAGCGGGCCGCACAGATACGCAGTATTTT. Amino acid sequence: CASSLRILAGRTDTQYF.

The chain is built from TRBV4-2 and TRBJ1-5; D uncertain. Trimming shortened V by 1 base and J by 0 bases, and 7 bases separated the two germline ends. Germline assignment: CDR1 LGHNA and CDR2 YNFKEQ. This CDR3 comprises 15 residues. Written as DNA, the CDR3 is TGTGCCAGCAGCCAAGGAGCGAATAGCAATCAGCCCCAGCATTTT. This translates into CASSQGANSNQPQHF.

Only one count was recorded for this clone. The chain recombines TRBV19 with TRBJ1-3; D gene uncertain. CDR1 LNHDA and CDR2 SQIVND come from the germline V gene (reference sequence). V lost 5 bases to trimming and J lost 4 bases, with 12 bases between them. This CDR3 has 14 residues. Here the CDR3 DNA reads TGTGCCAGTAGTTTGTCGGTTACGGGAAACACCATATATTTT. It specifies CASSLSVTGNTIYF.

This chain connects TRBV2 to TRBJ2-3; D is unclear. Germline lookup yields CDR1 SNHLY and CDR2 FYNNEI. The CDR3 consists of 15 residues. Trimming stripped 5 bases from V and 0 bases from J, with 12 bases between. DNA for the CDR3: TGTGCCAGCAGTCGGCTTATAGCTAGCACAGATACGCAGTATTTT. Residues: CASSRLIASTDTQYF.

The chain links TRBV5-5 to TRBJ2-4; TRBD2 matches 10 bases. The CDR3 contains 17 residues. V shed 3 bases and J 6 bases; nucleotides not matched to a gene: 12. The germline V gene encodes CDR1 SGHKS and CDR2 YYEKEE (reference sequence). CDR3 amino acids: CASSWRLAGGVGNIQYF. In DNA, the CDR3 is TGTGCCAGCAGCTGGCGACTAGCGGGTGGGGTGGGAAACATTCAGTACTTC.

The rearrangement uses TRBV24-1 and TRBJ1-5; D is undetermined. Trimming stripped 5 bases from V and 3 bases from J, with 10 bases between. The length of the CDR3 is 14 residues. CDR1 and CDR2 from the germline V gene are KGHDR and SFDVKD. CDR3 DNA sequence: TGTGCCACCAGTGCGGGTATTTCCAATCAGCCCCAGCATTTT. As protein: CATSAGISNQPQHF.

This clone was seen just once. The chain carries TRBV5-1 and TRBJ1-4; a possible D gene is TRBD1 (5 bases). Trimming removed 5 bases from V and 4 bases from J, with 9 bases in between. This CDR3 spans 13 amino acids. Per the germline V gene, CDR1 is SGHRS and CDR2 is YFSETQ. The CDR3 nucleotides read TGCGCCAGCAGAGCACAGGTTAATGAAAAACTGTTTTTT. It specifies CASRAQVNEKLFF.

The chain joins TRBV7-6 to TRBJ1-3; perhaps TRBD1 as D (5 bases). The germline V gene encodes CDR1 SGHVS and CDR2 FNYEAQ. Between the trimmed V and J ends, which lost 5 bases and 4 bases, there was a span of 18 bases. The CDR3 runs 16 residues. The CDR3 protein is CASSPSGRAGGNTIYF. For the CDR3, the DNA is TGTGCCAGCAGCCCAAGTGGCAGGGCCGGCGGAAACACCATATATTTT. The entire variable domain, with the rest obtained from reference TRBV7-6 and TRBJ1-3, is as follows: GAGVSQSPRYKVTKRGQDVALRCDPISGHVSLYWYRQALGQGPEFLTYFNYEAQQDKSGLPNDRFSAERPEGSISTLTIQRTEQRDSAMYRCASSPSGRAGGNTIYFGEGSWLTVV.

CDR3 coding DNA: TGTGCCAGCAGCTCGGGACAGCCCGCAGAGACCCAGTACTTC. Its translation: CASSSGQPAETQYF. This chain joins TRBV7-6 and TRBJ2-5, with 7 nucleotides matching TRBD1. The germline V gene has CDR1 SGHVS and CDR2 FNYEAQ. The CDR3 is 14 residues long. V dropped 4 bases and J dropped 4; count of bases not matched to a gene: 6.

The rearrangement joins TRBV5-1 to TRBJ2-7; D perhaps matches TRBD2 (6 bases). The V and J ends lost 3 bases and 1 base respectively, with 11 bases between them. Germline assignment: CDR1 SGHRS and CDR2 YFSETQ. The CDR3 has 14 amino acids. DNA for the CDR3: TGCGCCAGCAGCTCGGGGCGGGGTTCCTACGAGCAGTACTTC. This translates into CASSSGRGSYEQYF.

V gene TRBV10-3 combines with J gene TRBJ2-5, with 10 bases lining up with TRBD1. Unmatched junction bases numbered 10, after V lost 10 bases and J lost 2 bases. CDR1 ENHRY and CDR2 SYGVKD come from the germline V gene. The CDR3 has 15 residues. The CDR3 DNA sequence: TGTGCCACAAGGCATATGGACAGGGGGCAAGAGACCCAGTACTTC. As protein: CATRHMDRGQETQYF.

The rearrangement uses TRBV7-9 and TRBJ1-1, with no clear D. Trimming left V 5 bases short and J 1 base short, with 11 bases between. CDR1 is SEHNR, CDR2 FQNEAQ, per germline (reference sequence). The CDR3 has 14 amino acids. The CDR3 DNA reads TGTGCCAGCAGCCCCTCGGGAGGGAACACTGAAGCTTTCTTT. This codes for CASSPSGGNTEAFF.

The J gene is TRBJ1-5, the V gene TRBV7-8, with D possibly TRBD1 on 5 matching bases. V was pared by 1 base and J by 3 bases, with 10 bases between. The germline CDR1 and CDR2 sequences are SGHVS and FQNEAQ. The CDR3 runs to 15 residues. The CDR3 loop is CASSLEGAPNQPQHF. The CDR3 DNA is TGTGCCAGCAGCTTAGAAGGGGCCCCCAATCAGCCCCAGCATTTT.

This chain links TRBV6-2 or TRBV6-3 with TRBJ2-7, with TRBD2 as a possible D gene (6 bases). Germline CDR1 reads MNHEY; CDR2 reads SVGEGT. Trimming stripped 0 bases from V and 0 bases from J, with 24 bases between. The CDR3 has 20 amino acids. The CDR3 is CASSYSIGPGGSPISYEQYV. CDR3 DNA: TGTGCCAGCAGTTACTCTATCGGCCCCGGGGGTTCCCCTATCTCCTACGAGCAGTACGTC.

V gene TRBV5-1 combines with J gene TRBJ1-2, with 8 bases fitting TRBD1. There are 12 residues in the CDR3. With 4 bases clipped from V and 10 bases from J, the junction kept 6 bases outside the gene matches. In germline, CDR1 is SGHRS, CDR2 YFSETQ. The CDR3 nucleotides read TGCGCCAGCAGCACCGGGACAGGAGTCTACACCTTC. Its protein product is CASSTGTGVYTF.